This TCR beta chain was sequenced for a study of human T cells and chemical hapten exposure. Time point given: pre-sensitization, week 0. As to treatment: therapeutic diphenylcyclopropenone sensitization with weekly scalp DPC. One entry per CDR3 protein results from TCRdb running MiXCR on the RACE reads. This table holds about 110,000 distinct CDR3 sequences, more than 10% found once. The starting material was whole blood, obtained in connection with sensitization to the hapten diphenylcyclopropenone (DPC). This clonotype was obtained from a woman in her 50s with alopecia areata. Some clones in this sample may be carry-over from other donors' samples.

The CDR3 sequence is CASTNPGQETQYF. The CDR3 coding sequence is TGTGCCAGCACAAATCCGGGTCAAGAGACCCAGTACTTC. J is TRBJ2-5 and V is TRBV6-6; D not certain. Germline values: CDR1 MNHNY, CDR2 SVGAGI (reference sequence). Trimming pared 7 bases from V and 2 bases from J, leaving 11 bases between. The CDR3 has 13 residues.